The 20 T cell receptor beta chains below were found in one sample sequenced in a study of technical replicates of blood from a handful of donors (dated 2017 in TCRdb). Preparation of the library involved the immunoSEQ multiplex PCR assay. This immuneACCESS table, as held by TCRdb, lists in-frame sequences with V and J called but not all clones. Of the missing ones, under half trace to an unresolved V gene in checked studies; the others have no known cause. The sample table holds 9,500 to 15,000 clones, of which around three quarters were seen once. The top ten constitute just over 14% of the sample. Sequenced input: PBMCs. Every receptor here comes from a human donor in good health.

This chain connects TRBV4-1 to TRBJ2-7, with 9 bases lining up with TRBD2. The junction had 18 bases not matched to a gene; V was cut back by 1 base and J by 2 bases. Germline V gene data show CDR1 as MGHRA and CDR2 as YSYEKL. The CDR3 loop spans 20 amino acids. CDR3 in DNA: TGCGCCAGCAGCCAAGGGGCCCCAACTCCATCTAGCGGGAATACCTACGAGCAGTACTTC. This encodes CASSQGAPTPSSGNTYEQYF.

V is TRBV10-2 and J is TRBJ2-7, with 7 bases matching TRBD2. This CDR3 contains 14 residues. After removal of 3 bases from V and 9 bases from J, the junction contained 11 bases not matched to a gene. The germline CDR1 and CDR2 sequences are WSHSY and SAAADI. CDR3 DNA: TGCGCCAGCAGTGAAGGACTAGGCCTTAACGGGCAGTACTTC. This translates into CASSEGLGLNGQYF.

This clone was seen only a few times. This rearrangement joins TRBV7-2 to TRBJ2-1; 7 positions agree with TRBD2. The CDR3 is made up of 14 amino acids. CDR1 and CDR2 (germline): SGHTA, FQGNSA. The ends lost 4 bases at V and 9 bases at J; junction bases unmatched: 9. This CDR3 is CASSSPSGVGEQFF. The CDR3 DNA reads TGTGCCAGCAGCTCCCCAAGCGGGGTCGGTGAGCAGTTCTTC.

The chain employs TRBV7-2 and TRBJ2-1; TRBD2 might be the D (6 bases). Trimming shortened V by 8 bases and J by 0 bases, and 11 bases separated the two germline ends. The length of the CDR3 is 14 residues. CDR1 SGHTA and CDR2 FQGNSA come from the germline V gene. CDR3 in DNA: TGTGCCAGCCGCGCGGGGAGCTCCTACAATGAGCAGTTCTTC. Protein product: CASRAGSSYNEQFF.

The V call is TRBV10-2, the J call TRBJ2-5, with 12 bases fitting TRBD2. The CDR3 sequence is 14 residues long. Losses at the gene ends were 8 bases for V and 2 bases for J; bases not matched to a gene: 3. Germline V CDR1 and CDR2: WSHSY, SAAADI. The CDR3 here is CASGLAGNQETQYF. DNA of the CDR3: TGCGCCAGCGGACTAGCGGGAAATCAAGAGACCCAGTACTTC.

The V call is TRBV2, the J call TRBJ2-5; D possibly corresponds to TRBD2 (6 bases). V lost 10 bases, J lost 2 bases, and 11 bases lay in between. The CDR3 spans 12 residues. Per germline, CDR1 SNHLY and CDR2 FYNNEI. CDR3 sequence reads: CATERVQETQYF. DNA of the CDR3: TGTGCCACCGAGCGGGTACAAGAGACCCAGTACTTC.

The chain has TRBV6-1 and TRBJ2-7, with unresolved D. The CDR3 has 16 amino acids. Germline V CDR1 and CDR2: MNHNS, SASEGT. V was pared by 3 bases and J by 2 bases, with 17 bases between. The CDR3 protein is CASSDPDILDPYEQYF. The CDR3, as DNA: TGTGCCAGCAGTGATCCAGACATACTCGACCCCTACGAGCAGTACTTC.

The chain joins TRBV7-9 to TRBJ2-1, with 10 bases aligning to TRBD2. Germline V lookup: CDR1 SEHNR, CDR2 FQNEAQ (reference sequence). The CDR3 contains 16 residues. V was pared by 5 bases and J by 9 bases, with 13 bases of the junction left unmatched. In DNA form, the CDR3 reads TGTGCCAGCAGCGCCCCAGGACTAGCGGAGGGACGTGAGCAGTTCTTC. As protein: CASSAPGLAEGREQFF.

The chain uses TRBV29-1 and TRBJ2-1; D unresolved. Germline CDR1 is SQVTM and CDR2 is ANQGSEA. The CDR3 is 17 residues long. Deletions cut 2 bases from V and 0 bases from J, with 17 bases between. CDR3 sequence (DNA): TGCAGCGTTGAAAACATTCCGGCGGATTACTCCTACAATGAGCAGTTCTTC. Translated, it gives CSVENIPADYSYNEQFF.

CDR3 loop: CASSLHYEQYF. The DNA for the CDR3 is TGTGCCAGCAGCTTGCACTACGAGCAGTACTTC. J is TRBJ2-7 and V is TRBV5-8; D ambiguous. Germline V gene data show CDR1 as SGHTS and CDR2 as YDEGEE. Trimming took off 1 base at V and 3 bases at J, with 2 bases between the two ends. This CDR3 has 11 residues. Together with reference TRBV5-8 and TRBJ2-7, the CDR3 gives the full variable domain: EAGVTQSPTHLIKTRGQQATLRCSPISGHTSVYWYQQALGLGLQFLLWYDEGEERNRGNFPPRFSGRQFPNYSSELNVNALELEDSALYLCASSLHYEQYFGPGTRLTVT.

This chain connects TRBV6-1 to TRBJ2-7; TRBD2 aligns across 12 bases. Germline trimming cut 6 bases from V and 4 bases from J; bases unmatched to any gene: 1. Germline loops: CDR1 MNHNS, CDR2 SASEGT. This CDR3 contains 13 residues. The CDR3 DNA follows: TGTGCCAGCAGGACTAGCGGGAGTTACGAGCAGTACTTC. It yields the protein CASRTSGSYEQYF.

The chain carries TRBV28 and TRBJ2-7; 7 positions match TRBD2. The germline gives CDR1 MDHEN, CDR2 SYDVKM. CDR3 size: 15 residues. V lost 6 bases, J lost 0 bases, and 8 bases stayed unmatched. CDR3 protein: CASRVTGTISYEQYF. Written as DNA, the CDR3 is TGTGCCAGCAGGGTAACCGGGACTATCTCCTACGAGCAGTACTTC.

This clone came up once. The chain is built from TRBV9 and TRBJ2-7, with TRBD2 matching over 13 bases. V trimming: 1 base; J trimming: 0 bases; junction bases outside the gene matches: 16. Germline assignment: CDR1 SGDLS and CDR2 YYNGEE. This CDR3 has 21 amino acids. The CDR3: CASSVRGGLGTSGTNSYEQYF. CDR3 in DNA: TGTGCCAGCAGCGTACGGGGGGGATTGGGGACTAGCGGGACCAACTCCTACGAGCAGTACTTC. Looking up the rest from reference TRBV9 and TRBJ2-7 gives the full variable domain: DSGVTQTPKHLITATGQRVTLRCSPRSGDLSVYWYQQSLDQGLQFLIQYYNGEERAKGNILERFSAQQFPDLHSELNLSSLELGDSALYFCASSVRGGLGTSGTNSYEQYFGPGTRLTVT.

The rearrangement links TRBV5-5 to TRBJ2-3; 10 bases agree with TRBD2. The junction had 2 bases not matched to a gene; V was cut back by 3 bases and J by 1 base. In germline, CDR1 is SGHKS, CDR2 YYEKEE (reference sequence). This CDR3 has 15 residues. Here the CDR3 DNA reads TGTGCCAGCAGCTCCGGGACTAGCGGCACAGATACGCAGTATTTT. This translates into CASSSGTSGTDTQYF.

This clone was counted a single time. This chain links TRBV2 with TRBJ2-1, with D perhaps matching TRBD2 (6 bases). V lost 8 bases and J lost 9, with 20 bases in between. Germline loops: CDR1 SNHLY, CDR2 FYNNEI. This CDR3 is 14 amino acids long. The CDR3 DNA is TGTGCCAGCGTAGTCTGGGGAGGAGGGTCTGAGCAGTTCTTC. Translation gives CASVVWGGGSEQFF.

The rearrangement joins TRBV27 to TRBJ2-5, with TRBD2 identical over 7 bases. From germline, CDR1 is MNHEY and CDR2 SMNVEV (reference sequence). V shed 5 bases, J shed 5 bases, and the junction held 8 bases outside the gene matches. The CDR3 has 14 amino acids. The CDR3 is CASSPRTSWETQYF. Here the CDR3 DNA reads TGTGCCAGCAGTCCACGGACTAGTTGGGAGACCCAGTACTTC.

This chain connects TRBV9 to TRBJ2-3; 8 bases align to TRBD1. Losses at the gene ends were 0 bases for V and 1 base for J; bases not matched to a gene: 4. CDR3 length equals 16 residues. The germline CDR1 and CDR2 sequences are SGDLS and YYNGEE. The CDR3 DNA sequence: TGTGCCAGCAGCGTAGATGGACAGGGCCGCACAGATACGCAGTATTTT. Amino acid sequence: CASSVDGQGRTDTQYF.

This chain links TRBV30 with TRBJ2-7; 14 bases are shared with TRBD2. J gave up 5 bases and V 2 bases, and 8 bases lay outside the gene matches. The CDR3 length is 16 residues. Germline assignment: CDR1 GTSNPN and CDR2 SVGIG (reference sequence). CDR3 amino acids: CAWSIGLAGGVDEQYF. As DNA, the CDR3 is TGTGCCTGGAGTATCGGACTAGCGGGAGGTGTCGACGAGCAGTACTTC.

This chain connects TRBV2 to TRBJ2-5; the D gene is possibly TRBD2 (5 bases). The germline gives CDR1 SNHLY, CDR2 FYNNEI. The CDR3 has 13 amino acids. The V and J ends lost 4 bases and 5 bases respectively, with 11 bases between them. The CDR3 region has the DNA TGTGCCAGCAGTGTACGAGGGAAGGAGACCCAGTACTTC. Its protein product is CASSVRGKETQYF.

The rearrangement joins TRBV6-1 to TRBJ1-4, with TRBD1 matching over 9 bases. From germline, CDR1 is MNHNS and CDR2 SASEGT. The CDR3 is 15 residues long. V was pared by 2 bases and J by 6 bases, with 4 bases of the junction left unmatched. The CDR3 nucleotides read TGTGCCAGCAGTGAACCGGACAGGGGCGATGAAAAACTGTTTTTT. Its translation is CASSEPDRGDEKLFF.